These 32 T cell receptor beta chains came from one sample sequenced in a study of CD8+CD57+ T cells in acquired aplastic anemia. All sequencing subjects had displayed CD8+CD57+ cell expansion on flow cytometry. Profiles of TCR beta VDJ and CDR3 were generated from a genomic DNA template. Each CDR3 protein is one row after TCRdb ran MiXCR on the reads. This sample has approximately 220,000 distinct CDR3 sequences, with 40% to 50% found just once. The sequencing sample was made of sorted CD4+, CD8+, or CD8+CD57+ T cells (not recorded which) from PBMCs. These TCRs come from a human donor with aplastic anemia.

This clonotype was recorded many times. The gene calls are TRBV7-8 and TRBJ2-7; 8 positions match TRBD2. The CDR3 contains 14 residues. V was clipped by 2 bases and J by 5 bases; unmatched bases: 5. From germline, CDR1 is SGHVS and CDR2 FQNEAQ. The CDR3 nucleotides read TGTGCCAGCAGCTTAAACGGGGGGGAAAACGAGCAGTACTTC. This codes for CASSLNGGENEQYF.

This clonotype showed up many times. This chain joins TRBV24-1 and TRBJ2-3, with 11 bases identical to TRBD2. Unmatched junction bases numbered 10, after V lost 4 bases and J lost 2 bases. Germline CDR1 is KGHDR and CDR2 is SFDVKD. The CDR3 contains 18 residues. CDR3: CATSDLFGLAGVTDTQYF. In DNA, the CDR3 is TGTGCCACCAGTGACCTATTTGGACTAGCGGGCGTCACAGATACGCAGTATTTT.

The chain uses TRBV7-9 and TRBJ1-5, with D possibly matching TRBD1 (6 bases). V lost 5 bases and J lost 8, with 19 bases in between. CDR1 SEHNR and CDR2 FQNEAQ come from the germline V gene (reference sequence). CDR3 length: 15 residues. The CDR3 spells CASSPAGTGSEPQHF. CDR3 sequence (DNA): TGTGCCAGCAGCCCCGCGGGAACAGGGTCAGAGCCCCAGCATTTT.

The chain recombines TRBV4-3 with TRBJ2-4; 8 bases map to TRBD1. Per germline, CDR1 LGHNA and CDR2 YSLEER. The CDR3 length is 17 residues. The V and J ends lost 0 bases and 2 bases, in that order; junction bases with no gene match: 6. The CDR3 DNA reads as TGCGCCAGCAGCCAAGATGCAGGGGGCGCAACCAAAAACATTCAGTACTTC. Translated, it gives CASSQDAGGATKNIQYF.

A word on this clonotype: The CDR3 end shows no conserved phenylalanine or tryptophan, and so a read error is likely. This chain uses TRBV20-1 with TRBJ1-1; no firm D call. The CDR3 is 11 amino acids. Germline V gene data show CDR1 as DFQATT and CDR2 as SNEGSKA (reference sequence). CDR3 nucleotide sequence: TGCAGGGCACGGGGGAACACTGAAGCTTTCTCT. Amino acids: CRARGNTEAFS.

This clonotype was picked up many times. The chain carries TRBV4-3 and TRBJ2-3; D is possibly TRBD2 (5 bases). From germline, CDR1 is LGHNA and CDR2 YSLEER. Trimming left V 0 bases short and J 4 bases short, with 11 bases between. The CDR3 contains 15 residues. Here the CDR3 DNA reads TGCGCCAGCAGCCAAGAGGGAGTTAGGGCAGATACGCAGTATTTT. Protein sequence: CASSQEGVRADTQYF.

J is TRBJ2-2 and V is TRBV24-1; 15 bases align to TRBD2. CDR3 size: 20 residues. Germline values: CDR1 KGHDR, CDR2 SFDVKD. After removal of 0 bases from V and 1 base from J, the junction contained 5 bases not matched to a gene. Here the CDR3 reads CATSDLRGLAGGRNTGELFF. The CDR3 DNA reads TGTGCCACCAGTGATTTGCGGGGACTAGCGGGGGGCCGGAACACCGGGGAGCTGTTTTTT.

This clonotype was detected ten times or more. The V gene is TRBV7-8, the J gene TRBJ1-5; D is uncertain. The CDR3 contains 16 residues. From germline, CDR1 is SGHVS and CDR2 FQNEAQ. V shed 5 bases and J shed 0 bases, with 14 bases lying between them. DNA of the CDR3: TGTGCCAGCAGCCCCGCTCTTGCATATAGCAATCAGCCCCAGCATTTT. As protein: CASSPALAYSNQPQHF. The whole variable domain, remainder taken from reference TRBV7-8 and TRBJ1-5, is GAGVSQSPRYKVAKRGQDVALRCDPISGHVSLFWYQQALGQGPEFLTYFQNEAQLDKSGLPSDRFFAERPEGSVSTLKIQRTQQEDSAVYLCASSPALAYSNQPQHFGDGTRLSIL.

This clonotype was observed many times. The chain recombines TRBV7-2 with TRBJ2-3; weak D call: TRBD2 (6 bases). Germline V gene lookup returns CDR1 SGHTA and CDR2 FQGNSA. Deletions cut 8 bases from V and 1 base from J, with 10 bases between. The CDR3 contains 13 residues. CDR3 in DNA: TGTGCCAGCCGGGACTCTGGCACAGATACGCAGTATTTT. Its translation: CASRDSGTDTQYF.

The rearrangement links TRBV7-8 to TRBJ2-7; D is unclear. The CDR3 runs to 14 residues. Germline CDR1 reads SGHVS; CDR2 reads FQNEAQ. V gave up 6 bases and J gave up 5 bases, with 17 bases separating them. The DNA for the CDR3 is TGTGCCAGCAGTAGGTTGGGGTCTTCAGACGAGCAGTACTTC. Translating it yields CASSRLGSSDEQYF.

This sequence joins TRBV2 and TRBJ2-2; D gene ambiguous. The V gene lost 1 base and the J gene lost 6 bases, with 9 bases spanning the gap. CDR3 length: 14 residues. The germline gives CDR1 SNHLY, CDR2 FYNNEI. The CDR3 loop is CASSEGLRAGELFF. The CDR3 coding sequence is TGTGCCAGCAGTGAAGGGTTACGGGCCGGGGAGCTGTTTTTT. Full variable domain (missing parts from reference TRBV2 and TRBJ2-2): EPEVTQTPSHQVTQMGQEVILRCVPISNHLYFYWYRQILGQKVEFLVSFYNNEISEKSEIFDDQFSVERPDGSNFTLKIRSTKLEDSAMYFCASSEGLRAGELFFGEGSRLTVL.

This clonotype appeared many times. The gene calls are TRBV12-5 and TRBJ2-2, with D tentatively TRBD1 (5 bases). Germline-derived CDR1 and CDR2 are LGHNT and FRNRAP. CDR3 length: 16 amino acids. With 1 base removed from V and 0 bases from J, the gap between germline ends came to 9 bases. The DNA of the CDR3 is TGTGCTAGTGGTTTGGCCAGGACAACGAACACCGGGGAGCTGTTTTTT. Translated, it gives CASGLARTTNTGELFF.

DNA of the CDR3: TGTGCCAGCAGCTTCAATCTCTGGGGGGCCCCAGATACGCAGTATTTT. This gives the protein CASSFNLWGAPDTQYF. This chain links TRBV11-3 with TRBJ2-3; D may be TRBD1 or TRBD2 (6 bases each). V was clipped by 3 bases and J by 4 bases, with 17 bases between them. Germline values: CDR1 SGHNT, CDR2 YENEEA. The CDR3 is 16 amino acids.

CDR3 sequence reads: CSARSGGGTELYEQYF. CDR3 sequence (DNA): TGCAGTGCTAGATCGGGTGGGGGGACGGAGCTCTACGAGCAGTACTTC. The rearrangement joins TRBV20-1 to TRBJ2-7; D is perhaps TRBD2 (6 bases). V was shortened by 2 bases and J by 3 bases, with 20 bases between the two germline ends. The CDR3 sequence is 16 residues long. Germline V CDR1 and CDR2: DFQATT, SNEGSKA (reference sequence).

The chain has TRBV29-1 and TRBJ1-2; D is uncertain. The CDR3 has 14 residues. With 7 bases removed from V and 4 bases from J, the gap between germline ends came to 19 bases. Germline CDR1 is SQVTM and CDR2 is ANQGSEA. CDR3 sequence reads: CSGWSFGSTYGYTF. The DNA for the CDR3 is TGCAGCGGATGGAGCTTCGGAAGCACCTATGGCTACACCTTC.

This clonotype has only a few counts. The V call is TRBV6-2 or TRBV6-3, the J call TRBJ2-7; 9 nucleotides match TRBD1. This CDR3 has 12 residues. Losses at the gene ends were 4 bases for V and 8 bases for J; bases not matched to a gene: 3. Germline assignment: CDR1 MNHEY and CDR2 SVGEGT. Here the CDR3 DNA reads TGTGCCAGCAGTTCCGGACAGGGGAAGCAGTACTTC. Its protein product is CASSSGQGKQYF.

The CDR3 region is CASSMDRYSNQPQHF. In nucleotides, the CDR3 is TGTGCCAGTAGTATGGACCGATATAGCAATCAGCCCCAGCATTTT. The V call is TRBV19, the J call TRBJ1-5, with unresolved D. The V and J ends lost 3 bases and 0 bases respectively, with 9 bases between them. Germline assignment: CDR1 LNHDA and CDR2 SQIVND (reference sequence). CDR3 size: 15 residues. Full variable domain (outside the CDR3, taken from reference TRBV19 and TRBJ1-5): DGGITQSPKYLFRKEGQNVTLSCEQNLNHDAMYWYRQDPGQGLRLIYYSQIVNDFQKGDIAEGYSVSREKKESFPLTVTSAQKNPTAFYLCASSMDRYSNQPQHFGDGTRLSIL.

This chain uses TRBV12-3 or TRBV12-4 with TRBJ1-1; tentatively, D is TRBD1 (6 bases). The CDR3 sequence is 14 residues long. V lost 3 bases, J lost 0 bases, and 8 bases lay in between. CDR3 region: CASSFRGMNTEAFF. CDR3 DNA sequence: TGTGCCAGCAGTTTCAGGGGAATGAACACTGAAGCTTTCTTT.

This sequence joins TRBV24-1 and TRBJ2-2, with TRBD1 as a possible D gene (7 bases). Germline values: CDR1 KGHDR, CDR2 SFDVKD. Trimming took off 5 bases at V and 8 bases at J, with 14 bases between the two ends. The CDR3 loop spans 14 amino acids. The CDR3 spells CATSATGTYGELFF. CDR3 DNA: TGTGCCACCAGTGCGACAGGGACTTATGGGGAGCTGTTTTTT.

The table lists this clonotype with a few counts. The rearrangement links TRBV7-9 to TRBJ2-5, with D unresolved. The CDR3 loop spans 8 amino acids. The V gene's germline CDR1 is SEHNR and CDR2 FQNEAQ (reference sequence). V lost 5 bases to trimming and J lost 8 bases, with 0 bases between them. CDR3 DNA sequence: TGTGCCAGCAGCACCCAGTACTTC. Protein sequence: CASSTQYF.

In this sample, this clonotype turned up many times. This chain links TRBV5-6 with TRBJ1-5; D uncertain. Looked up from germline, CDR1 is SGHDT and CDR2 is YYEEEE. V was pared by 2 bases and J by 0 bases, with 9 bases between. This CDR3 is built from 15 residues. This CDR3 reads CASSFWQYSNQPQHF. The CDR3 coding sequence is TGTGCCAGCAGCTTTTGGCAATATAGCAATCAGCCCCAGCATTTT.

This clonotype has at least ten counts. The chain joins TRBV2 to TRBJ2-3; TRBD1 might be the D (6 bases). Germline CDR1 is SNHLY and CDR2 is FYNNEI. Deletions cut 3 bases from V and 2 bases from J, with 9 bases between. CDR3 length: 14 amino acids. The CDR3 loop is CASSEDSSTDTQYF. The CDR3 DNA reads TGTGCCAGCAGTGAGGACAGCTCCACAGATACGCAGTATTTT.

There are many counts of this clonotype. The chain couples TRBV4-3 to TRBJ2-7; D is unclear. CDR1 is LGHNA, CDR2 YSLEER, per germline. Trimming left V 3 bases short and J 2 bases short, with 14 bases between. The CDR3 is made up of 15 amino acids. The CDR3 DNA follows: TGCGCCAGCAGCCATTGGTTAGTAATCACCTACGAGCAGTACTTC. Its translation: CASSHWLVITYEQYF.

This clonotype was observed at least ten times. The rearrangement links TRBV5-6 to TRBJ1-4; D unresolved. The V end lost 0 bases, the J end lost 7 bases, and 13 bases lay between the germline ends. This CDR3 contains 15 residues. The germline CDR1 and CDR2 sequences are SGHDT and YYEEEE. The CDR3 sequence: CASSLDVTKTEKLFF. The CDR3, as DNA: TGTGCCAGCAGCTTGGACGTTACGAAGACTGAAAAACTGTTTTTT. The entire variable domain, with the rest obtained from reference TRBV5-6 and TRBJ1-4, is as follows: DAGVTQSPTHLIKTRGQQVTLRCSPKSGHDTVSWYQQALGQGPQFIFQYYEEEERQRGNFPDRFSGHQFPNYSSELNVNALLLGDSALYLCASSLDVTKTEKLFFGSGTQLSVL.

This chain uses TRBV29-1 with TRBJ2-6; D is undetermined. Germline loops: CDR1 SQVTM, CDR2 ANQGSEA. This CDR3 is built from 11 residues. V lost 1 base, J lost 5 bases, and 0 bases lay in between. The CDR3 coding sequence is TGCAGCGTTGAAGGGGCCAACGTCCTGACTTTC. It codes for CSVEGANVLTF. Full variable domain (missing parts from reference TRBV29-1 and TRBJ2-6): SAVISQKPSRDICQRGTSLTIQCQVDSQVTMMFWYRQQPGQSLTLIATANQGSEATYESGFVIDKFPISRPNLTFSTLTVSNMSPEDSSIYLCSVEGANVLTFGAGSRLTVL.

The chain recombines TRBV7-9 with TRBJ2-7, with D perhaps TRBD2 (5 bases). Trimming left V 5 bases short and J 6 bases short, with 17 bases between. Germline V lookup: CDR1 SEHNR, CDR2 FQNEAQ (reference sequence). The CDR3 length is 14 residues. The CDR3 nucleotides read TGTGCCAGCAGCCAAGACGGTATCCGGGGCGAGCAGTACTTC. It yields the protein CASSQDGIRGEQYF.

This clonotype is a singleton in its sample. The chain is built from TRBV19 and TRBJ1-1, with D unresolved. The CDR3 has 11 residues. With 4 bases removed from V and 7 bases from J, the gap between germline ends came to 7 bases. Germline V gene sequence: CDR1 LNHDA, CDR2 SQIVND (reference sequence). The CDR3 is CASSNGSEAFF. For the CDR3, the DNA is TGTGCCAGTAGTAACGGGAGTGAAGCTTTCTTT.

The chain employs TRBV7-2 and TRBJ1-6; D gene ambiguous. This CDR3 spans 13 amino acids. Trimming removed 5 bases from V and 10 bases from J, with 12 bases in between. The germline CDR1 and CDR2 sequences are SGHTA and FQGNSA. CDR3 coding DNA: TGTGCCAGCAGCCCAGGAGAAGGATCACCCCTCCACTTT. Translation gives CASSPGEGSPLHF.

This clonotype showed up many times. The CDR3 DNA sequence: TGCGCCAGCAGCCAAGTTCCGGACGCCTACGAGCAGTACTTC. Encoded protein: CASSQVPDAYEQYF. The rearrangement links TRBV4-1 to TRBJ2-7; no definite D call. V lost 1 base, J lost 2 bases, and 9 bases lay in between. Germline CDR1 and CDR2: MGHRA and YSYEKL. CDR3 size: 14 residues.

V gene TRBV10-1 combines with J gene TRBJ2-2; no clear D gene. Germline CDR1 is WNHNN and CDR2 is SYGVQD (reference sequence). The length of the CDR3 is 16 residues. Trimming pared 3 bases from V and 5 bases from J, leaving 16 bases between. The CDR3 reads CASSDSFHLLTGELFF. As DNA, the CDR3 is TGCGCCAGCAGTGATAGTTTCCACCTCTTGACCGGGGAGCTGTTTTTT.

The chain is built from TRBV2 and TRBJ2-1, with 8 bases aligning to TRBD2. V shed 8 bases, J shed 10 bases, and the junction held 7 bases outside the gene matches. Germline CDR1 reads SNHLY; CDR2 reads FYNNEI. The CDR3 is 12 amino acids. The CDR3 loop reads CASVGRALEQFF. The CDR3, as DNA: TGTGCCAGCGTCGGGAGGGCCTTGGAGCAGTTCTTC.

This clonotype was seen at least ten times. V and J are TRBV7-9 and TRBJ1-5; TRBD1 is a possible D gene (6 bases). Trimming took 6 bases from V and 0 from J, leaving 9 bases between them. CDR1 is SEHNR, CDR2 FQNEAQ, per germline (reference sequence). The CDR3 spans 14 residues. The CDR3 DNA follows: TGTGCCAGCAGAAGGGGGAATAGCAATCAGCCCCAGCATTTT. It encodes CASRRGNSNQPQHF.